The T cell receptor beta chain described here comes from a study of cytomegalovirus exposure and HLA in healthy donors. Findings and limits, study-wide: The listing of 150 to 200 TCR beta chains classed them as cytomegalovirus-associated. A later analysis reportedly found that, within productive TCRs, an Asian-associated ancestry cluster had fewer N-insertions than the mean observed across the roughly 700 donors.

J gave up 0 bases and V 3 bases, and 2 bases lay outside the gene matches. Germline CDR1 SGHNT, CDR2 YENEEA. The CDR3 has 14 amino acids. On this clone: Its antigen is undetermined.

13 Jbeta primers and 60 Vbeta primers were used for the PCR. Assay: immunoSEQ multiplex PCR; the TCRdb copy retains only in-frame clones and omits some. Here the sample table reports about 130,000 clones. The TCR comes from a man aged 40-49 years in good health and CMV-seronegative. The chain carries TRBV11-3 and TRBJ2-7; 7 bases fit TRBD2. The specimen sequenced was PBMCs. CDR3 bases: TGTGCCAGCAGCTTCGGGGGGACCTCCTACGAGCAGTACTTC. Translated, it gives CASSFGGTSYEQYF.